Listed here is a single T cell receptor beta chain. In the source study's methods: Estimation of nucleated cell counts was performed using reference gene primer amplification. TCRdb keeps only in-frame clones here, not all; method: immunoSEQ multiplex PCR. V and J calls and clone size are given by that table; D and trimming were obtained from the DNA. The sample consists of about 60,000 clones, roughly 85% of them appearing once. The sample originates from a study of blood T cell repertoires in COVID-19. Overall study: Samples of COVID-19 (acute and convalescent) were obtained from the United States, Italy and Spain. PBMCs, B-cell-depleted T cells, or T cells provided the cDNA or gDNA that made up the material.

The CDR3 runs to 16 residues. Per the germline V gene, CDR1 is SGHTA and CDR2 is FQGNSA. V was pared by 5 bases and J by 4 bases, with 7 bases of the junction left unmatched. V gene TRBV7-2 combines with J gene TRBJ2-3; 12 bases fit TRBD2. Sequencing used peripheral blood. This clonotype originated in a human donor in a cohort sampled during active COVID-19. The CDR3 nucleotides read TGTGCCAGCAGCACCAGGACTAGCGGGGCAGCAGATACGCAGTATTTT. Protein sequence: CASSTRTSGAADTQYF.